A selection of T cell receptor beta chains follows, all from one sample in a study of shared clonotypes between healthy human individuals. Assay: immunoSEQ multiplex PCR; the TCRdb copy retains only in-frame clones and omits some. The sample consists of about 1 million clones, around 75% of them appearing once. The specimen was memory CD4+ T cells sorted from blood. These receptors were taken from a young man in good health. The CDR3 runs from the conserved cysteine through the conserved F or W. A D gene is named only where the DNA matches it firmly. Where a row states a size, it is once, few, many or the class of an expanded clone; other rows omit it.

D	V	size	J	CDR3	DNA
TRBD2	TRBV5-4	once	TRBJ2-7	CASSLESGRSGEQYF	TGTGCCAGCAGCTTGGAATCCGGGAGGTCGGGGGAGCAGTACTTC
-	TRBV2	-	TRBJ1-6	CASRGTEHSPLHF	TGTGCCAGCAGAGGGACCGAACATTCACCCCTCCACTTT
-	TRBV5-1	few	TRBJ1-1	CASSLVGSLNTEAFF	TGCGCCAGCAGCTTGGTTGGGAGCCTGAACACTGAAGCTTTCTTT
TRBD2	TRBV30	-	TRBJ2-3	CAWSVTSGGVDTQYF	TGTGCCTGGAGTGTAACTAGCGGGGGGGTCGATACGCAGTATTTT
-	TRBV6-1	-	TRBJ1-5	CASSEAAGPSNQPQHF	TGTGCCAGCAGTGAAGCTGCAGGGCCTAGCAATCAGCCCCAGCATTTT
-	TRBV5-5	once	TRBJ2-5	CASSLASPGLYF	TGTGCCAGCAGCTTGGCCTCCCCGGGGCTTTACTTC
-	TRBV19	-	TRBJ1-2	CASMFRDVYGYTF	TGTGCCAGTATGTTCCGGGACGTCTATGGCTACACCTTC
-	TRBV27	-	TRBJ2-7	CASSFRWSREQYF	TGTGCCAGCAGTTTCAGGTGGTCCCGCGAGCAGTACTTC
-	TRBV27	once	TRBJ1-2	CASSERENYGYTF	TGTGCCAGCAGCGAGAGGGAAAACTATGGCTACACCTTC
TRBD2	TRBV11-1	-	TRBJ2-7	CASSPGGSEQYF	TGTGCCAGCAGCCCAGGCGGGAGCGAGCAGTACTTC
-	TRBV18	-	TRBJ1-2	CASSPPGGTLYGYTF	TGTGCCAGCTCACCACCGGGGGGAACACTCTATGGCTACACCTTC
TRBD1	TRBV27	-	TRBJ1-2	CASSPLDRGSYTF	TGTGCCAGCAGCCCCTTGGACAGGGGAAGCTACACCTTC
-	TRBV5-1	few	TRBJ1-4	CASSVDPDLPEKLFF	TGCGCCAGCAGCGTCGATCCAGACCTCCCTGAAAAACTGTTTTTT
TRBD2	TRBV7-2	-	TRBJ2-7	CASSARTSGDSYEQYF	TGTGCCAGCAGCGCTAGGACTAGCGGGGACTCCTACGAGCAGTACTTC
-	TRBV5-1	-	TRBJ2-5	CASSVSGFDQETQYF	TGCGCCAGCAGCGTTTCCGGATTCGACCAAGAGACCCAGTACTTC
-	TRBV7-2	-	TRBJ1-1	CASSPYRVTEAFF	TGTGCCAGCAGCCCCTACCGGGTCACTGAAGCTTTCTTT
-	TRBV10-3	few	TRBJ1-6	CAISEGSSPLHF	TGTGCCATCAGTGAAGGCAGTTCACCCCTCCACTTT
-	TRBV5-1	many	TRBJ1-6	CASSLATPSPLHF	TGCGCCAGCAGCTTGGCTACCCCTTCACCCCTCCACTTT
-	TRBV4-1	many	TRBJ2-3	CASSQEASGRKQYF	TGCGCCAGCAGCCAAGAGGCCTCTGGGAGGAAGCAGTATTTT
-	TRBV7-9	-	TRBJ2-7	CASRPGPSSYEQYF	TGTGCCAGCCGACCAGGCCCTAGCTCCTACGAGCAGTACTTC
TRBD2	TRBV25-1	-	TRBJ2-5	CASAGGKETQYF	TGTGCATCAGCGGGGGGTAAGGAGACCCAGTACTTC
TRBD1	TRBV11-1	-	TRBJ2-7	CASSSGQGIYEQYF	TGTGCCAGCAGCTCCGGACAGGGAATCTACGAGCAGTACTTC
-	TRBV19	once	TRBJ1-1	CASSMYRDTEAFF	TGTGCCAGTAGTATGTACAGGGACACTGAAGCTTTCTTT
TRBD1	TRBV18	once	TRBJ1-5	CASARDRGLQPQHF	TGTGCCAGCGCCCGGGACAGGGGTCTTCAGCCCCAGCATTTT
-	TRBV29-1	-	TRBJ2-5	CSVDDSGQETQYF	TGCAGCGTTGACGACTCGGGGCAAGAGACCCAGTACTTC
-	TRBV5-4	-	TRBJ2-7	CAIREGGRDNEQYF	TGTGCCATCCGAGAGGGGGGCAGGGACAACGAGCAGTACTTC
TRBD1	TRBV5-4	-	TRBJ2-5	CASSLEATGGWETQYF	TGTGCCAGCAGCTTGGAGGCGACAGGGGGCTGGGAGACCCAGTACTTC
-	TRBV21-1	-	TRBJ2-1	CASTRSPRTSGRDNEQFF	TGTGCCAGCACCCGTAGCCCCCGGACTAGCGGGAGGGACAATGAGCAGTTCTTC
-	TRBV6-6	once	TRBJ2-2	CASQNQGSTGELFF	TGTGCCAGCCAGAACCAGGGTTCCACCGGGGAGCTGTTTTTT
-	TRBV6-1	few	TRBJ2-6	CASRVPGANVLTF	TGTGCCAGCAGGGTCCCTGGGGCCAACGTCCTGACTTTC
-	TRBV5-6	-	TRBJ1-2	CASSLGAPGSYYGYTF	TGTGCCAGCAGCTTGGGGGCTCCAGGGAGCTACTATGGCTACACCTTC
-	TRBV27	-	TRBJ1-5	CASSPFPGEGQPQHF	TGTGCCAGCAGTCCATTTCCGGGGGAGGGTCAGCCCCAGCATTTT
-	TRBV21-1	-	TRBJ2-3	CASTRKENFTDTQYF	TGTGCCAGCACCCGGAAAGAGAACTTCACAGATACGCAGTATTTT
-	TRBV7-8	-	TRBJ1-1	CASSLESPAMNTEAFF	TGTGCCAGCAGCTTGGAATCGCCCGCTATGAACACTGAAGCTTTCTTT
TRBD2	TRBV7-9	-	TRBJ2-5	CASSLRGGRAETQYF	TGTGCCAGCAGCCTCAGAGGTGGGAGGGCCGAGACCCAGTACTTC
-	TRBV6-1	-	TRBJ1-4	CASSDELQPLGGLEKLFF	TGTGCCAGCAGTGACGAACTCCAACCCCTTGGGGGGTTAGAAAAACTGTTTTTT
TRBD2	TRBV19	-	TRBJ2-7	CASKVGGGSYEQYF	TGTGCCAGTAAAGTCGGGGGGGGATCCTACGAGCAGTACTTC
TRBD2	TRBV5-1	-	TRBJ2-1	CASSSGTSGNSYNEQFF	TGCGCCAGCAGCTCGGGGACTAGCGGGAACTCCTACAATGAGCAGTTCTTC
-	TRBV2	-	TRBJ2-1	CASRQISYNEQFF	TGTGCCAGCAGGCAGATCTCCTACAATGAGCAGTTCTTC
-	TRBV10-3	-	TRBJ2-3	CAIQGGVSTDTQYF	TGTGCCATCCAGGGCGGGGTAAGCACAGATACGCAGTATTTT
TRBD1	TRBV5-1	few	TRBJ2-3	CASSPGQVQATDTQYF	TGCGCCAGCAGCCCCGGACAGGTCCAAGCCACAGATACGCAGTATTTT
TRBD2	TRBV10-3	-	TRBJ2-7	CAILRTSGSGEQYF	TGTGCCATCCTTAGGACTAGCGGGAGTGGAGAGCAGTACTTC
TRBD1	TRBV15	-	TRBJ1-4	CATSLSGGSGEKLFF	TGTGCCACCAGTCTTTCAGGGGGCTCTGGTGAAAAACTGTTTTTT
-	TRBV5-6	-	TRBJ2-7	CASSWGSYEQYF	TGTGCCAGCAGCTGGGGGTCCTACGAGCAGTACTTC
-	TRBV7-3	-	TRBJ2-4	CALRGTVPRAKNIQYF	TGTGCCCTACGGGGGACAGTCCCCAGAGCCAAAAACATTCAGTACTTC
-	TRBV18	few	TRBJ1-6	CASSPAEQNSPLHF	TGTGCCAGCTCACCAGCCGAGCAAAATTCACCCCTCCACTTT
-	TRBV30	-	TRBJ1-1	CAWRVDKRFEAFF	TGTGCCTGGAGGGTTGATAAGAGATTTGAAGCTTTCTTT
-	TRBV28	-	TRBJ2-3	CASSFQAGDTQYF	TGTGCCAGCAGTTTCCAGGCGGGAGATACGCAGTATTTT
-	TRBV14	-	TRBJ2-7	CASSPNSYEQYF	TGTGCCAGCAGCCCCAACTCCTACGAGCAGTACTTC
TRBD2	TRBV4-2	-	TRBJ2-1	CASSQGTSVNNEQFF	TGTGCCAGCAGCCAAGGGACTAGCGTAAACAATGAGCAGTTCTTC
-	TRBV5-1	-	TRBJ1-2	CASGLDNYGYTF	TGCGCCAGCGGTCTCGATAACTATGGCTACACCTTC
TRBD1	TRBV19	-	TRBJ2-7	CASSITGTGSSEQYF	TGTGCCAGTAGTATCACCGGGACAGGGTCTTCCGAGCAGTACTTC